The 8 T cell receptor beta chains listed next were all sequenced from one sample in a study of cytomegalovirus exposure and HLA in healthy donors. The PCR was carried out with 60 Vbeta primers and 13 Jbeta primers. The assay was immunoSEQ multiplex PCR, and TCRdb's table has in-frame clones only and misses some. Of 50,000 to 65,000 clones listed, around 70% are singletons. The specimen sequenced was PBMCs. Every receptor here comes from a man aged 18-30 years in good health and CMV-seronegative.

Only a few counts were recorded for this clone. This chain connects TRBV28 to TRBJ2-2; maybe TRBD1 (5 bases). Germline CDR1 and CDR2: MDHEN and SYDVKM. The CDR3 consists of 16 residues. The V end was cut by 5 bases, the J end by 4 bases, with 17 bases between. The CDR3 bases are TGTGCCAGCAGTAAGAGATTCAGGGCAGGCACCGGGGAGCTGTTTTTT. Translation gives CASSKRFRAGTGELFF.

V and J are TRBV6-5 and TRBJ2-1; tentative D call: TRBD2 (6 bases). This CDR3 contains 15 residues. Germline V gene sequence: CDR1 MNHEY, CDR2 SVGAGI. Deletions cut 2 bases from V and 10 bases from J, with 18 bases between. The CDR3 reads CASSYVGTGAGEQFF. The CDR3, as DNA: TGTGCCAGCAGTTACGTCGGTACGGGAGCAGGAGAGCAGTTCTTC.

This clone came up once. The chain is built from TRBV28 and TRBJ1-6; unclear D gene. This CDR3 has 12 amino acids. CDR1 MDHEN and CDR2 SYDVKM come from the germline V gene. Deletions cut 7 bases from V and 9 bases from J, with 10 bases between. The CDR3 DNA reads TGTGCCAGCACTATCGCGGGTTCACCCCTCCACTTT. Translating gives CASTIAGSPLHF.

The J gene is TRBJ2-7, the V gene TRBV4-3, with 7 bases matching TRBD1. Germline V lookup: CDR1 LGHNA, CDR2 YSLEER. Trimming took 3 bases from V and 3 from J; bases not matched to a gene: 8. The CDR3 sequence is 15 residues long. The CDR3 DNA reads as TGCGCCAGCAGCCAGAGTCGGGACAGCTTCTACGAGCAGTACTTC. It codes for CASSQSRDSFYEQYF.

CDR3 bases: TGTGCCAGCAGCTTAGATCCCCCGGACAGGGGCTTCCTCAATCCCTACGAGCAGTACTTC. Translated, it gives CASSLDPPDRGFLNPYEQYF. The chain has TRBV11-2 and TRBJ2-7; 9 nucleotides align to TRBD1. CDR3 length: 20 amino acids. The germline V gene encodes CDR1 SGHAT and CDR2 FQNNGV. Trimming cost V 0 bases and J 2 bases; bases outside gene matches: 17.

V and J are TRBV2 and TRBJ1-2; a weak D match, TRBD1 (6 bases). Germline V gives CDR1 SNHLY, CDR2 FYNNEI. CDR3 length: 15 residues. V dropped 6 bases and J dropped 2 bases, with 16 bases sitting between them. The chain's CDR3 is CASRTGSAFNYGYTF. The DNA of the CDR3 is TGTGCCAGCAGAACAGGGTCTGCATTCAACTATGGCTACACCTTC. The complete variable domain, with remaining parts taken from reference TRBV2 and TRBJ1-2, reads EPEVTQTPSHQVTQMGQEVILRCVPISNHLYFYWYRQILGQKVEFLVSFYNNEISEKSEIFDDQFSVERPDGSNFTLKIRSTKLEDSAMYFCASRTGSAFNYGYTFGSGTRLTVV.

This chain uses TRBV4-3 with TRBJ2-7; TRBD1 matches at 7 bases. The CDR3 is made up of 15 amino acids. Losses at the gene ends were 4 bases for V and 3 bases for J; bases not matched to a gene: 9. Per the germline V gene, CDR1 is LGHNA and CDR2 is YSLEER. This chain's CDR3 is CASSLGTDPNYEQYF. Here the CDR3 DNA reads TGCGCCAGCAGCCTTGGGACAGACCCCAACTACGAGCAGTACTTC.

The rearrangement links TRBV4-1 to TRBJ2-7; TRBD2 matches at 12 bases. Trimming at V came to 0 bases and at J to 2 bases, leaving 2 bases not matched to a gene. CDR1 is MGHRA, CDR2 YSYEKL, per germline. This CDR3 has 16 residues. The CDR3 DNA sequence: TGCGCCAGCAGCCAAGAACTAGCGGGAGGCACCTACGAGCAGTACTTC. Its protein product is CASSQELAGGTYEQYF.